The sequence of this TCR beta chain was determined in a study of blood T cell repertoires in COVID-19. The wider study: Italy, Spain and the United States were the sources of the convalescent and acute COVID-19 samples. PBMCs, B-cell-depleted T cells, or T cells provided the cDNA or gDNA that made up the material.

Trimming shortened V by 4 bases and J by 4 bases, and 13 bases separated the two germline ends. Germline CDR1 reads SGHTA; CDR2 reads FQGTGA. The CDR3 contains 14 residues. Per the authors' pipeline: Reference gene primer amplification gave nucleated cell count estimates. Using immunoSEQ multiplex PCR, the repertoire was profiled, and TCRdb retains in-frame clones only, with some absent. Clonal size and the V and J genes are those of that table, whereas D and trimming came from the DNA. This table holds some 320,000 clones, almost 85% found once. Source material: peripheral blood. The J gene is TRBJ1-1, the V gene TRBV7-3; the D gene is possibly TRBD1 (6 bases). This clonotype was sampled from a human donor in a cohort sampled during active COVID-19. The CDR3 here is CASSWWGQGTEAFF. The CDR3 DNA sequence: TGTGCCAGCAGCTGGTGGGGGCAGGGCACTGAAGCTTTCTTT.